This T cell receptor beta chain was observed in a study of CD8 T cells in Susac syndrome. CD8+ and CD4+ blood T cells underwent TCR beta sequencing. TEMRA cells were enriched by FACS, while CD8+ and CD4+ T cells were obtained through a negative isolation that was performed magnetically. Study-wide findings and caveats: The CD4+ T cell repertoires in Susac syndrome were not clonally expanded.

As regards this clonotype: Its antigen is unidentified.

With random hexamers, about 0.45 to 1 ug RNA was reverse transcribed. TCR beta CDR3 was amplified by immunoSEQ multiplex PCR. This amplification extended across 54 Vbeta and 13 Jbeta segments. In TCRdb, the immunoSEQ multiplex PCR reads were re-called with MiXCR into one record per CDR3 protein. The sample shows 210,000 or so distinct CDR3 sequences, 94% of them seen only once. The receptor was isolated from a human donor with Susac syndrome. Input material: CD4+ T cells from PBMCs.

The CDR3 sequence: CASSLGGGPTNQPQHF. The CDR3 nucleotides read TGTGCCAGCAGTTTAGGGGGTGGACCGACCAATCAGCCCCAGCATTTT. The chain joins TRBV27 to TRBJ1-5, with D possibly TRBD1 on 5 matching bases. V lost 2 bases and J lost 3, with 14 bases in between. The germline CDR1 and CDR2 sequences are MNHEY and SMNVEV (reference sequence). CDR3 length: 16 amino acids.